What follows is one T cell receptor beta chain and its context. TCRdb's table, derived via immunoSEQ multiplex PCR, lists solely in-frame clones and lacks some. The table records about 140,000 clones, more than 75% of them present only once. This sample was included in a study of blood T cell repertoires in COVID-19. Turning to the study itself: Material from acute and convalescent COVID-19 was sourced from the United States, Italy and Spain.

From germline, CDR1 is LGHNA and CDR2 YNFKEQ. The ends were cut back, 3 bases at V and 5 bases at J, with 8 bases in the middle. The CDR3 spans 14 residues. Input material: peripheral blood. The gene calls are TRBV4-2 and TRBJ1-6; D is unclear. This TCR derives from a woman aged 80 or older with acute or convalescent COVID-19. CDR3: CASSQGRNNSPLHF. As DNA, the CDR3 is TGTGCCAGCAGCCAGGGCAGAAATAATTCACCCCTCCACTTT.